This T cell receptor (beta chain) was identified during a study of T cells after yellow fever vaccination. CDR3 length: 13 residues. Germline CDR1 DFQATT, CDR2 SNEGSKA (reference sequence). TCRdb re-derived calls from the 5' RACE reads in MiXCR, one entry per CDR3 protein. In the table there are hundreds of thousands of distinct CDR3 sequences, roughly 12% of which are singletons. The V and J genes are TRBV20-1 and TRBJ2-1; D assignment may be TRBD1 or TRBD2 (5 bases each). The TCR originated in a man aged 25 to 40 who received the YFV17D yellow fever vaccine. The sample was PBMCs, taken on the day of the yellow fever booster vaccination. The CDR3 reads CSPLGESHNEQFF. The CDR3 nucleotides read TGCAGCCCTCTGGGGGAATCGCACAATGAGCAGTTCTTC.